This T cell receptor (beta chain) was obtained from a study of T cell responses to AZD1222 COVID-19 vaccine. Background on the study: Second-dose recipients at about 4 or about 12 weeks were treated as one pooled group. Study-level points and caveats: Spike-specific TCR breadth rose after two AZD1222 doses, and depth rose as well. The donors showed a predominance of white British ancestry and of females, with possible underestimation of clonal diversity. Only a handful of people who got AZD1222 tested seropositive at baseline.

The CDR3 has 12 residues. The V end lost 6 bases, the J end lost 5 bases, and 7 bases lay between the germline ends. Germline assignment: CDR1 MNHEY and CDR2 SVGAGI. With regard to this clone: Antigen: not known.

This table comes from immunoSEQ multiplex PCR, and its TCRdb copy is limited to in-frame clones, with some not included. The sample consists of approximately 74,000 clones, just over 85% of them appearing once. This receptor was identified in an adult in good health. Material: peripheral blood, obtained on day 0 of AZD1222 vaccination. V is TRBV6-5 and J is TRBJ2-2; D ambiguous. CDR3 sequence: CASSWSTGELFF. The CDR3, as DNA: TGTGCCAGCAGCTGGAGTACCGGGGAGCTGTTTTTT.